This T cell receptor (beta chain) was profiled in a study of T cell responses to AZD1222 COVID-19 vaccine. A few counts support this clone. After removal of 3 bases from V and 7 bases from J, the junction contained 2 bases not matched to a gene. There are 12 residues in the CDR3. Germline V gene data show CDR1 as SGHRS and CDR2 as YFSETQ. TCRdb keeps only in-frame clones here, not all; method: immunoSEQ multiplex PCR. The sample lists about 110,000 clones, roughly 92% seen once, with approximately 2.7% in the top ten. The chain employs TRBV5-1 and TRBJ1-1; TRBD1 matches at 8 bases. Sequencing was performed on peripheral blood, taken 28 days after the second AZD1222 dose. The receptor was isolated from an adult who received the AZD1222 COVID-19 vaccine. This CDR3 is CASSWGTGEAFF. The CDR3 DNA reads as TGCGCCAGCAGCTGGGGGACAGGTGAAGCTTTCTTT. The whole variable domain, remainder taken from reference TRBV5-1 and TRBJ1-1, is KAGVTQTPRYLIKTRGQQVTLSCSPISGHRSVSWYQQTPGQGLQFLFEYFSETQRNKGNFPGRFSGRQFSNSRSEMNVSTLELGDSALYLCASSWGTGEAFFGQGTRLTVV.